Each of the 31 T cell receptor beta chains below was sequenced from the same sample in a study of shared clonotypes between healthy human individuals. CD45RO negativity and positive selection for CCR7 defined naive CD8 cells, a population that excluded terminally differentiated effector memory CD45RA+ cells. The table came from immunoSEQ multiplex PCR; TCRdb's copy has only in-frame clones and leaves some out. The sample holds 550,000 to 750,000 clones, 92% seen once. Specimen: naive CD8+ T cells sorted from blood. The source of these receptors is a man in his thirties or forties in good health.

This rearrangement joins TRBV15 to TRBJ2-3; 10 bases align to TRBD2. Germline trimming cut 6 bases from V and 2 bases from J; bases unmatched to any gene: 5. CDR3 size: 15 residues. Germline assignment: CDR1 LNHNV and CDR2 YYDKDF (reference sequence). DNA of the CDR3: TGTGCCACCAGAGAAGGACTAGCGGACACAGATACGCAGTATTTT. It codes for CATREGLADTDTQYF.

This clone was counted a few times. The chain couples TRBV9 to TRBJ2-1, with 9 bases lining up with TRBD1. The ends lost 3 bases at V and 9 bases at J; junction bases unmatched: 13. The CDR3 covers 16 residues. Per germline, CDR1 SGDLS and CDR2 YYNGEE. The CDR3 loop reads CASSGHRDRVFGEQFF. CDR3 coding DNA: TGTGCCAGCAGCGGCCACCGGGACAGGGTTTTTGGTGAGCAGTTCTTC.

This clone was observed a single time. The junction differs from germline at one of its ends, possibly a read error. The chain combines TRBV7-7 with TRBJ2-5; D unresolved. The CDR3 contains 14 residues. In germline, CDR1 is SSHAT, CDR2 FNYEAQ (reference sequence). This CDR3 reads CASSRALGQETQYF. In DNA, the CDR3 is TGTGCTAGCAGCCGCGCCCTCGGGCAAGAGACCCAGTACTTC.

The chain uses TRBV7-9 and TRBJ2-2, with D possibly TRBD1 on 5 matching bases. The V gene lost 4 bases and the J gene lost 1 base, with 7 bases spanning the gap. In germline, CDR1 is SEHNR, CDR2 FQNEAQ (reference sequence). The CDR3 length is 14 residues. CDR3 sequence (DNA): TGTGCCAGCAGCTACACAGGGAACACCGGGGAGCTGTTTTTT. Amino acids: CASSYTGNTGELFF. The variable domain in full, with the rest retrieved from reference TRBV7-9 and TRBJ2-2, is DTGVSQNPRHKITKRGQNVTFRCDPISEHNRLYWYRQTLGQGPEFLTYFQNEAQLEKSRLLSDRFSAERPKGSFSTLEIQRTEQGDSAMYLCASSYTGNTGELFFGEGSRLTVL.

V gene TRBV7-9 combines with J gene TRBJ2-5, with D possibly TRBD1 on 5 matching bases. Germline V gene data show CDR1 as SEHNR and CDR2 as FQNEAQ (reference sequence). V was clipped by 7 bases and J by 1 base, with 19 bases between them. This CDR3 has 16 amino acids. In DNA form, the CDR3 reads TGTGCCAGCACCTTCGTGGGCAGGGCCTCCCAAGAGACCCAGTACTTC. Translation gives CASTFVGRASQETQYF.

The chain carries TRBV30 and TRBJ2-7; 7 nucleotides line up with TRBD1. The CDR3 spans 14 residues. Germline-derived CDR1 and CDR2 are GTSNPN and SVGIG (reference sequence). J lost 5 bases, V lost 3 bases, and 10 bases had no gene match. Here the CDR3 DNA reads TGTGCCTGGAGCCCCGGGACAGTCGGCCACGAGCAGTACTTC. Its translation: CAWSPGTVGHEQYF.

Of note for this clone: This likely reflects a read error, since a far larger clone is one base away. Other nucleotide sequences in the sample specify the same CDR3. This chain's CDR3 is CASSLGLSSYNEQFF. DNA of the CDR3: TGTGCCAGCAGCTTAGGGCTGAGCTCCTACAATGAGCAGTTCTTC. This rearrangement joins TRBV11-2 to TRBJ2-1; D call uncertain. Per the germline V gene, CDR1 is SGHAT and CDR2 is FQNNGV. V was pared by 1 base and J by 0 bases, with 7 bases between. The CDR3 is made up of 15 amino acids.

This clone was observed once. This chain uses TRBV19 with TRBJ2-7; D possibly corresponds to TRBD1 (5 bases). Trimming pared 8 bases from V and 2 bases from J, leaving 13 bases between. CDR3 length: 13 amino acids. The germline V gene has CDR1 LNHDA and CDR2 SQIVND (reference sequence). CDR3 sequence reads: CASSAGIPYEQYF. CDR3 DNA: TGTGCCAGTTCAGCAGGGATCCCCTACGAGCAGTACTTC.

The sample holds one count of this clone. This chain links TRBV7-9 with TRBJ2-1, with 9 bases fitting TRBD1. This CDR3 has 16 amino acids. CDR1 and CDR2 from the germline V gene are SEHNR and FQNEAQ (reference sequence). Trimming at V came to 5 bases and at J to 5 bases, leaving 10 bases not matched to a gene. CDR3 sequence reads: CASSLTTGGEDNEQFF. The CDR3 region has the DNA TGTGCCAGCAGCCTAACGACAGGGGGAGAAGACAATGAGCAGTTCTTC. Filled out from reference TRBV7-9 and TRBJ2-1, the complete variable domain reads DTGVSQNPRHKITKRGQNVTFRCDPISEHNRLYWYRQTLGQGPEFLTYFQNEAQLEKSRLLSDRFSAERPKGSFSTLEIQRTEQGDSAMYLCASSLTTGGEDNEQFFGPGTRLTVL.

The chain employs TRBV29-1 and TRBJ2-6; unclear D gene. Between the trimmed V and J ends, which lost 5 bases and 4 bases, there was a span of 12 bases. Germline CDR1 is SQVTM and CDR2 is ANQGSEA. This CDR3 region has 14 residues. The CDR3 loop is CSVPGEEGANVLTF. The CDR3 nucleotides are TGCAGCGTTCCAGGAGAAGAGGGGGCCAACGTCCTGACTTTC.

The chain combines TRBV7-9 with TRBJ2-7; TRBD1 agrees at 8 bases. Germline V gene sequence: CDR1 SEHNR, CDR2 FQNEAQ (reference sequence). Trimming at V came to 5 bases and at J to 2 bases, leaving 8 bases not matched to a gene. The CDR3 spans 15 residues. For the CDR3, the DNA is TGTGCCAGCAGCGCCTCTGACAGGGGAACCTACGAGCAGTACTTC. Amino acid sequence: CASSASDRGTYEQYF.

This clone was recorded only once. V and J are TRBV7-9 and TRBJ2-1; D may match TRBD1 or TRBD2 (6 bases each). Trimming pared 5 bases from V and 1 base from J, leaving 18 bases between. The germline V gene encodes CDR1 SEHNR and CDR2 FQNEAQ (reference sequence). The CDR3 totals 17 residues. DNA for the CDR3: TGTGCCAGCAGCCCGAGAGGGGGGAGAGATTCCTACAATGAGCAGTTCTTC. It yields the protein CASSPRGGRDSYNEQFF.

CDR3 loop: CASSIGQHYGYTF. CDR3 DNA: TGTGCCAGCAGTATAGGACAGCACTATGGCTACACCTTC. The chain recombines TRBV28 with TRBJ1-2; D might be TRBD1 (6 bases). CDR1 is MDHEN and CDR2 is SYDVKM in the germline V gene. V lost 5 bases and J 3 bases, leaving 10 bases between the germline ends. CDR3 length: 13 amino acids.

The chain joins TRBV11-3 to TRBJ2-2; D is unresolved. Trimming took 2 bases from V and 6 from J, leaving 10 bases between them. This CDR3 spans 14 amino acids. Germline CDR1 SGHNT, CDR2 YENEEA. CDR3 in DNA: TGTGCCAGCAGCTTAAATACACAACCCGGGGAGCTGTTTTTT. Residues: CASSLNTQPGELFF. Filled out from reference TRBV11-3 and TRBJ2-2, the complete variable domain reads EAGVVQSPRYKIIEKKQPVAFWCNPISGHNTLYWYLQNLGQGPELLIRYENEEAVDDSQLPKDRFSAERLKGVDSTLKIQPAELGDSAVYLCASSLNTQPGELFFGEGSRLTVL.

V usage is TRBV4-1 and J usage is TRBJ1-5, with a weak D call TRBD1 (6 bases). The CDR3 has 15 residues. The germline V and J ends were trimmed by 1 base and 6 bases, with 13 bases remaining between them. Germline loops: CDR1 MGHRA, CDR2 YSYEKL. The CDR3 nucleotides read TGCGCCAGCAGCCAAGTCTCAGGGGCCAGTCAGCCCCAGCATTTT. Protein sequence: CASSQVSGASQPQHF.

The chain joins TRBV6-1 to TRBJ2-2; 8 nucleotides agree with TRBD1. Unmatched junction bases numbered 5, after V lost 8 bases and J lost 3 bases. Germline CDR1 and CDR2: MNHNS and SASEGT. This CDR3 is built from 14 residues. The CDR3 bases are TGTGCCAGCTCCCAGGGGGCGTACACCGGGGAGCTGTTTTTT. It specifies CASSQGAYTGELFF.

This clone was recorded a few times. DNA for the CDR3: TGTGCCAGCACCAGGGGCGGCACAGATACGCAGTATTTT. Its protein is CASTRGGTDTQYF. V is TRBV27 and J is TRBJ2-3; D possibly corresponds to TRBD1 (6 bases). Trimming took 7 bases from V and 1 from J, leaving 9 bases between them. Germline V lookup: CDR1 MNHEY, CDR2 SMNVEV (reference sequence). CDR3 size: 13 residues.

The chain is built from TRBV7-9 and TRBJ1-3; D might be TRBD1 (6 bases). CDR3 length: 18 residues. Per germline, CDR1 SEHNR and CDR2 FQNEAQ (reference sequence). V dropped 4 bases and J dropped 0 bases, with 19 bases sitting between them. This CDR3 is CASSSAEGGRTSGNTIYF. The CDR3 DNA follows: TGTGCCAGCAGCTCGGCTGAAGGGGGACGGACCTCTGGAAACACCATATATTTT. The full variable domain, its missing parts supplied by reference TRBV7-9 and TRBJ1-3, is DTGVSQNPRHKITKRGQNVTFRCDPISEHNRLYWYRQTLGQGPEFLTYFQNEAQLEKSRLLSDRFSAERPKGSFSTLEIQRTEQGDSAMYLCASSSAEGGRTSGNTIYFGEGSWLTVV.

The CDR3 loop reads CASRTGGVNQPQHF. The CDR3 DNA is TGTGCCAGCCGTACGGGAGGGGTCAATCAGCCCCAGCATTTT. This sequence joins TRBV27 and TRBJ1-5; possible D gene TRBD1, 5 bases. This CDR3 region has 14 residues. The V gene lost 8 bases and the J gene lost 3 bases, with 14 bases spanning the gap. Germline values: CDR1 MNHEY, CDR2 SMNVEV (reference sequence).

CDR3 residues: CASSHGLKSLYEQFF. CDR3 nucleotides: TGTGCCAGCAGCCATGGACTAAAATCGTTGTATGAGCAGTTCTTC. The chain uses TRBV21-1 and TRBJ2-1; no DNA check was done on the table's D call, TRBD2. TRBV21-1 has pseudogene status. CDR3 size: 15 residues.

The rearrangement joins TRBV5-4 to TRBJ2-6; D unresolved. The CDR3 totals 15 residues. The germline gives CDR1 SGHNT, CDR2 YYREEE (reference sequence). Trimming left V 0 bases short and J 0 bases short, with 4 bases between. The CDR3, as DNA: TGTGCCAGCAGCTTGGAGTACTCTGGGGCCAACGTCCTGACTTTC. Protein: CASSLEYSGANVLTF.

This chain joins TRBV6-5 and TRBJ1-5; D unresolved. This CDR3 comprises 14 residues. The germline V and J ends were trimmed by 2 bases and 7 bases, with 12 bases remaining between them. Germline loops: CDR1 MNHEY, CDR2 SVGAGI. The CDR3, as DNA: TGTGCCAGCAGTTACGGGGTCTTGGGGCAGCCCCAGCATTTT. Its protein product is CASSYGVLGQPQHF.

This clone appeared once. The V gene is TRBV2, the J gene TRBJ2-7; 8 bases match TRBD1. The CDR3 has 16 residues. Germline V gene sequence: CDR1 SNHLY, CDR2 FYNNEI. Trimming removed 3 bases from V and 2 bases from J; junction bases left unmatched: 9. This CDR3 is CASSDPQGAATYEQYF. The CDR3 DNA reads TGTGCCAGCAGTGACCCCCAGGGGGCAGCGACCTACGAGCAGTACTTC.

CDR3: CASSPQDLPTYEQYF. The CDR3 DNA reads as TGTGCCAGCAGTCCGCAGGACCTCCCGACCTACGAGCAGTACTTC. V and J are TRBV5-5 and TRBJ2-7, with D unclear. This CDR3 region has 15 residues. Trimming removed 5 bases from V and 2 bases from J, with 17 bases in between. Germline assignment: CDR1 SGHKS and CDR2 YYEKEE (reference sequence). The full variable domain, completed using reference TRBV5-5 and TRBJ2-7, is DAGVTQSPTHLIKTRGQQVTLRCSPISGHKSVSWYQQVLGQGPQFIFQYYEKEERGRGNFPDRFSARQFPNYSSELNVNALLLGDSALYLCASSPQDLPTYEQYFGPGTRLTVT.

V is TRBV7-8 and J is TRBJ2-1; D gene uncertain. CDR1 and CDR2 (germline): SGHVS, FQNEAQ. The CDR3 has 13 amino acids. Trimming stripped 6 bases from V and 3 bases from J, with 9 bases between. The CDR3 region is CASRQENYNEQFF. For the CDR3, the DNA is TGTGCCAGCAGACAAGAGAACTACAATGAGCAGTTCTTC.

The rearrangement links TRBV28 to TRBJ2-2; D is undetermined. Deletions cut 3 bases from V and 6 bases from J, with 5 bases between. The CDR3 is made up of 12 amino acids. Per germline, CDR1 MDHEN and CDR2 SYDVKM. The CDR3: CASSFTAGELFF. Here the CDR3 DNA reads TGTGCCAGCAGTTTCACGGCCGGGGAGCTGTTTTTT.

The V and J genes are TRBV19 and TRBJ2-1; D possibly corresponds to TRBD1 (6 bases). CDR3 size: 17 residues. Trimming left V 1 base short and J 8 bases short, with 21 bases between. Looked up from germline, CDR1 is LNHDA and CDR2 is SQIVND (reference sequence). DNA of the CDR3: TGTGCCAGTAGTATAGCAACAGGGTCATCCAGGGTCGATGAGCAGTTCTTC. Translated, it gives CASSIATGSSRVDEQFF.

The chain combines TRBV18 with TRBJ2-7; tentative D call: TRBD2 (6 bases). Germline V gene sequence: CDR1 KGHSH, CDR2 LQKENI. CDR3 size: 14 residues. V shed 2 bases and J shed 5 bases, with 13 bases lying between them. The CDR3 spells CASSPYRERNEQYF. CDR3 bases: TGTGCCAGCTCACCATATCGGGAGCGGAACGAGCAGTACTTC.

The chain couples TRBV28 to TRBJ2-3, with 10 nucleotides matching TRBD2. Per germline, CDR1 MDHEN and CDR2 SYDVKM. CDR3 length: 15 amino acids. The V and J ends lost 2 bases and 2 bases, in that order; junction bases with no gene match: 1. CDR3 DNA: TGTGCCAGCAGTTTACTAGCGGGGGACACAGATACGCAGTATTTT. Translation: CASSLLAGDTDTQYF.

The chain joins TRBV25-1 to TRBJ1-5; D is undetermined. V shed 3 bases and J shed 0 bases, with 6 bases lying between them. CDR3 length: 14 residues. Germline loops: CDR1 MGHDK, CDR2 SYGVNS. The DNA of the CDR3 is TGTGCCAGCAGTGATCCCGTTAGCAATCAGCCCCAGCATTTT. Translating gives CASSDPVSNQPQHF. Variable domain in full (rest from reference TRBV25-1 and TRBJ1-5): EADIYQTPRYLVIGTGKKITLECSQTMGHDKMYWYQQDPGMELHLIHYSYGVNSTEKGDLSSESTVSRIRTEHFPLTLESARPSHTSQYLCASSDPVSNQPQHFGDGTRLSIL.

This clone was observed once. The chain combines TRBV7-3 with TRBJ2-3; no definite D call. The CDR3 length is 16 residues. Germline assignment: CDR1 SGHTA and CDR2 FQGTGA. Trimming removed 5 bases at V and 6 bases at J, with 21 bases between. The CDR3 spells CASSGAGPPKLDTQYF. The CDR3 nucleotides are TGTGCCAGCAGCGGCGCCGGGCCTCCTAAGTTGGATACGCAGTATTTT.